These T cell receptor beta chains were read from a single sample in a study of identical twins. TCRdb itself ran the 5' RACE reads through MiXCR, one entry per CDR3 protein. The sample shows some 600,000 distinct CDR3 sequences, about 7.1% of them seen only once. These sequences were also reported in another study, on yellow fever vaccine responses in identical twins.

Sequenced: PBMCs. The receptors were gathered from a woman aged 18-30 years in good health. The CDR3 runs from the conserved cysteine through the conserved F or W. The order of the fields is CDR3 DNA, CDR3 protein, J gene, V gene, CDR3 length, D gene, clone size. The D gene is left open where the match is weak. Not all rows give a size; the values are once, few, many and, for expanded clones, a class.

cdr3_nt: TGTGCCAGCAGCTTGGGCGGGGTAATCGTGCCATACGAGCAGTACTTC
cdr3_aa: CASSLGGVIVPYEQYF
j_call: TRBJ2-7
v_call: TRBV5-6
cdr3_length: 16
d_call: NA
clone_size: NA

cdr3_nt: TGTGCCAGCAGTGAACCCCCCGGAACTAGCTCGTTTATCAGGAATGAGCAGTTCTTC
cdr3_aa: CASSEPPGTSSFIRNEQFF
j_call: TRBJ2-1
v_call: TRBV2
cdr3_length: 19
d_call: NA
clone_size: many

cdr3_nt: TGTGCCAGCAGTGACGGGGCCTCAGGCACAGATACGCAGTATTTT
cdr3_aa: CASSDGASGTDTQYF
j_call: TRBJ2-3
v_call: TRBV6-4
cdr3_length: 15
d_call: NA
clone_size: once

cdr3_nt: TGTGCCAGCAGTTACTCGGGCGGGAGAACGGGCGAGCAGTACTTC
cdr3_aa: CASSYSGGRTGEQYF
j_call: TRBJ2-7
v_call: TRBV6-5
cdr3_length: 15
d_call: TRBD2
clone_size: NA

cdr3_nt: TGTGCCAGCAGTCCCTATCTAGCGGGAGGGCCCATGGGCAATGAGCAGTTCTTC
cdr3_aa: CASSPYLAGGPMGNEQFF
j_call: TRBJ2-1
v_call: TRBV28
cdr3_length: 18
d_call: TRBD2
clone_size: many

cdr3_nt: TGTGCCATCAGTGATAAAGGAATATATGGCTACACCTTC
cdr3_aa: CAISDKGIYGYTF
j_call: TRBJ1-2
v_call: TRBV10-3
cdr3_length: 13
d_call: NA
clone_size: many

cdr3_nt: TGCAGCACTTGGGCGGGTCGGAACACTGAAGCTTTCTTT
cdr3_aa: CSTWAGRNTEAFF
j_call: TRBJ1-1
v_call: TRBV29-1
cdr3_length: 13
d_call: NA
clone_size: many

cdr3_nt: TGTGCCACCAGCAGAGCCTCTCCGGGACGAGGTTTTGGGGCCAACGTCCTGACTTTC
cdr3_aa: CATSRASPGRGFGANVLTF
j_call: TRBJ2-6
v_call: TRBV15
cdr3_length: 19
d_call: NA
clone_size: NA

cdr3_nt: TGTGCCATCAGTGACCCCAGCCGACTAGCGGGAGGGGCCAACGTCCTGACTTTC
cdr3_aa: CAISDPSRLAGGANVLTF
j_call: TRBJ2-6
v_call: TRBV10-3
cdr3_length: 18
d_call: TRBD2
clone_size: NA

cdr3_nt: TGTGCCAGCAGCCCCGCAACCGGGGACGGCTTCACCGGGGAGCTGTTTTTT
cdr3_aa: CASSPATGDGFTGELFF
j_call: TRBJ2-2
v_call: TRBV5-4
cdr3_length: 17
d_call: NA
clone_size: NA

cdr3_nt: TGCAGTGCTAGGAGTACGGGACTAGCGATTTCCACTACTAGCACAGATACGCAGTATTTT
cdr3_aa: CSARSTGLAISTTSTDTQYF
j_call: TRBJ2-3
v_call: TRBV20-1
cdr3_length: 20
d_call: TRBD2
clone_size: NA

cdr3_nt: TGTGCCAGCAGCTTAGTTGCAGGTTTAGCCAAAAACATTCAGTACTTC
cdr3_aa: CASSLVAGLAKNIQYF
j_call: TRBJ2-4
v_call: TRBV7-2
cdr3_length: 16
d_call: NA
clone_size: many

cdr3_nt: TGTGCCAGCAGCTTAATTGGTGGGACAGATACGCCGTATTTT
cdr3_aa: CASSLIGGTDTPYF
j_call: TRBJ2-3
v_call: TRBV5-4
cdr3_length: 14
d_call: TRBD1
clone_size: NA

cdr3_nt: TGTGCCAGCTCACCCCCGGCTAGCGGGATAAGAGATACGCAGTATTTT
cdr3_aa: CASSPPASGIRDTQYF
j_call: TRBJ2-3
v_call: TRBV18
cdr3_length: 16
d_call: TRBD2
clone_size: few

cdr3_nt: TGCAGTGCTGGCAATCGACTAGCGAGGTACAATGAGCAGTTCTTC
cdr3_aa: CSAGNRLARYNEQFF
j_call: TRBJ2-1
v_call: TRBV20-1
cdr3_length: 15
d_call: TRBD2
clone_size: NA

cdr3_nt: TGCGCCAGCAGCTTGTTCGAATGGATGAACACTGAAGCTTTCTTT
cdr3_aa: CASSLFEWMNTEAFF
j_call: TRBJ1-1
v_call: TRBV5-1
cdr3_length: 15
d_call: NA
clone_size: few

cdr3_nt: TGCAGTGCTAGTGGGACAGGAGACTCCTACGAGCAGTACTTC
cdr3_aa: CSASGTGDSYEQYF
j_call: TRBJ2-7
v_call: TRBV20-1
cdr3_length: 14
d_call: TRBD1
clone_size: many

cdr3_nt: TGTGCCAGCAGCCAATACCAGGGGGCAACCTACAATGAGCAGTTCTTC
cdr3_aa: CASSQYQGATYNEQFF
j_call: TRBJ2-1
v_call: TRBV14
cdr3_length: 16
d_call: TRBD1
clone_size: NA

cdr3_nt: TGTGCCAGCGCAGACTCGATAGGACAGCCCCAGCATTTT
cdr3_aa: CASADSIGQPQHF
j_call: TRBJ1-5
v_call: TRBV12-3/TRBV12-4
cdr3_length: 13
d_call: NA
clone_size: many

cdr3_nt: TGCAGTGCGAGACGAGCGGGAGGGGCAGATACGCAGTATTTT
cdr3_aa: CSARRAGGADTQYF
j_call: TRBJ2-3
v_call: TRBV20-1
cdr3_length: 14
d_call: TRBD2
clone_size: NA

cdr3_nt: TGCGCCAGCAGCCCCCTAGCGGGAGAATACAATGAGCAGTTCTTC
cdr3_aa: CASSPLAGEYNEQFF
j_call: TRBJ2-1
v_call: TRBV4-1
cdr3_length: 15
d_call: TRBD2
clone_size: many

cdr3_nt: TGCAGTGCTAGACTAGCGGGGGTAGAGACCCAGTACTTC
cdr3_aa: CSARLAGVETQYF
j_call: TRBJ2-5
v_call: TRBV20-1
cdr3_length: 13
d_call: TRBD2
clone_size: many

cdr3_nt: TGTGCCAGCAGCAGCCGGGGGGCTAAGTGGGACACTGAAGCTTTCTTT
cdr3_aa: CASSSRGAKWDTEAFF
j_call: TRBJ1-1
v_call: TRBV7-6
cdr3_length: 16
d_call: NA
clone_size: NA

cdr3_nt: TGTGCCAGCGGTGACAGGGACCGCTACGAGCAGTACTTC
cdr3_aa: CASGDRDRYEQYF
j_call: TRBJ2-7
v_call: TRBV12-3/TRBV12-4
cdr3_length: 13
d_call: TRBD1
clone_size: few

cdr3_nt: TGTGCCATCAAAGGACTAGCGGCCCAAGAGACCCAGTACTTC
cdr3_aa: CAIKGLAAQETQYF
j_call: TRBJ2-5
v_call: TRBV10-3
cdr3_length: 14
d_call: TRBD2
clone_size: many

cdr3_nt: TGCAGTTTCCATCAGGCCAGCACCAACACTGAAGCTTTCTTT
cdr3_aa: CSFHQASTNTEAFF
j_call: TRBJ1-1
v_call: TRBV20-1
cdr3_length: 14
d_call: NA
clone_size: NA

cdr3_nt: TGCTGTGCTAGAGATCCGGCGGGACTAGCGGGTTACGAGCAGTACTTC
cdr3_aa: CCARDPAGLAGYEQYF
j_call: TRBJ2-7
v_call: TRBV20-1
cdr3_length: 16
d_call: TRBD2
clone_size: few

cdr3_nt: TGTGCCAGCAGCTTACTAGCGGGAGGTATCTTGGACGAGCAGTACTTC
cdr3_aa: CASSLLAGGILDEQYF
j_call: TRBJ2-7
v_call: TRBV6-5
cdr3_length: 16
d_call: TRBD2
clone_size: many

cdr3_nt: TGTGCCACCAGTGATTTCACTATTAACTATGGCTACACCTTC
cdr3_aa: CATSDFTINYGYTF
j_call: TRBJ1-2
v_call: TRBV24-1
cdr3_length: 14
d_call: NA
clone_size: NA

cdr3_nt: TGCACTTCCAAGGGGTTAGCGGGAGACACAGATACGCAGTATTTT
cdr3_aa: CTSKGLAGDTDTQYF
j_call: TRBJ2-3
v_call: TRBV6-1
cdr3_length: 15
d_call: TRBD2
clone_size: many

cdr3_nt: TGTGCCAGCAGTTACAGGACAGGGGGCGATTTTTACGGGGAGCTGTTTTTT
cdr3_aa: CASSYRTGGDFYGELFF
j_call: TRBJ2-2
v_call: TRBV11-1
cdr3_length: 17
d_call: TRBD1
clone_size: few

cdr3_nt: TGTGCCAGCAGTTTCGGCTTTAATGAGCAGTTCTTC
cdr3_aa: CASSFGFNEQFF
j_call: TRBJ2-1
v_call: TRBV28
cdr3_length: 12
d_call: NA
clone_size: NA

cdr3_nt: TGCAGCGTTAATTCTAATGAGCAGTTCTTC
cdr3_aa: CSVNSNEQFF
j_call: TRBJ2-1
v_call: TRBV29-1
cdr3_length: 10
d_call: NA
clone_size: many

cdr3_nt: TGCGCCAGCCAACTTGGAGGGCAAGAATCGCGAGAGACCCAGTACTTC
cdr3_aa: CASQLGGQESRETQYF
j_call: TRBJ2-5
v_call: TRBV5-1
cdr3_length: 16
d_call: NA
clone_size: few

cdr3_nt: TGTGCCATCAGTGAGTCGTCTGGACGACAGGGAGAGACCCAGTACTTC
cdr3_aa: CAISESSGRQGETQYF
j_call: TRBJ2-5
v_call: TRBV10-3
cdr3_length: 16
d_call: TRBD1
clone_size: few

cdr3_nt: TGTGCCAGCCGCTACCCAGGGACAGACACCGGGGAGCTGTTTTTT
cdr3_aa: CASRYPGTDTGELFF
j_call: TRBJ2-2
v_call: TRBV7-9
cdr3_length: 15
d_call: TRBD1
clone_size: NA

cdr3_nt: TGCGCCAGCAGCTTGGAGGGGGCGCCGGGAAACACCATATATTTT
cdr3_aa: CASSLEGAPGNTIYF
j_call: TRBJ1-3
v_call: TRBV5-1
cdr3_length: 15
d_call: TRBD1
clone_size: few

cdr3_nt: TGTGCCAGCAGCGGCCCACGTGGCACAGATACGCAGTATTTT
cdr3_aa: CASSGPRGTDTQYF
j_call: TRBJ2-3
v_call: TRBV9
cdr3_length: 14
d_call: NA
clone_size: NA

cdr3_nt: TGCAGTGCGAGGGGACTAGCGGGAGGCTTCCAAGAGACCCAGTACTTC
cdr3_aa: CSARGLAGGFQETQYF
j_call: TRBJ2-5
v_call: TRBV20-1
cdr3_length: 16
d_call: TRBD2
clone_size: NA

cdr3_nt: TGTGCCAGCAGGAGCGAACTAGCAGCCAAGTTCTTC
cdr3_aa: CASRSELAAKFF
j_call: TRBJ2-1
v_call: TRBV2
cdr3_length: 12
d_call: NA
clone_size: NA

cdr3_nt: TGTGCCAGCAGTTGGGCTAGCAACTCCTACAATGAGCAGTTCTTC
cdr3_aa: CASSWASNSYNEQFF
j_call: TRBJ2-1
v_call: TRBV28
cdr3_length: 15
d_call: NA
clone_size: many

cdr3_nt: TGTGCCAGCAGTCACACTAGCGGGAGGGACAATGAGCAGTTCTTC
cdr3_aa: CASSHTSGRDNEQFF
j_call: TRBJ2-1
v_call: TRBV12-3/TRBV12-4
cdr3_length: 15
d_call: TRBD2
clone_size: many

cdr3_nt: TGTGCCAGCAGTTTCCTGACAGGCTTGGCTGAAGCTTTCTTT
cdr3_aa: CASSFLTGLAEAFF
j_call: TRBJ1-1
v_call: TRBV12-3/TRBV12-4
cdr3_length: 14
d_call: NA
clone_size: many

cdr3_nt: TGCGCCAGCAGCTCGGCGTGGATCTCTGGGGCCAACGTCCTGACTTTC
cdr3_aa: CASSSAWISGANVLTF
j_call: TRBJ2-6
v_call: TRBV5-1
cdr3_length: 16
d_call: NA
clone_size: many

cdr3_nt: TGTGCCAGCAGCTCCGAATCCGGCCTTAGTAGCGGCACAGATACGCAGTATTTT
cdr3_aa: CASSSESGLSSGTDTQYF
j_call: TRBJ2-3
v_call: TRBV5-5
cdr3_length: 18
d_call: NA
clone_size: few

cdr3_nt: TGTGCCATCAGGGAGGGTGGAAACAATGAGCAGTTCTTC
cdr3_aa: CAIREGGNNEQFF
j_call: TRBJ2-1
v_call: TRBV10-3
cdr3_length: 13
d_call: NA
clone_size: few